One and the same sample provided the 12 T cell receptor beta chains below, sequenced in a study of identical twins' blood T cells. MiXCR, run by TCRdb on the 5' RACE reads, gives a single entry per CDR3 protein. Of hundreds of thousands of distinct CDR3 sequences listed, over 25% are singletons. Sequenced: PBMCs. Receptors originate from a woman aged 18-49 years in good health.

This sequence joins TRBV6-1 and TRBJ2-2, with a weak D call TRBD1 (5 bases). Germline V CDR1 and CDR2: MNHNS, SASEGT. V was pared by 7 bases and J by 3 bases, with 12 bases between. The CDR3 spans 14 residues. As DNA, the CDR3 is TGTGCCAGCACGCATGGGGCAGACACCGGGGAGCTGTTTTTT. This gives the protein CASTHGADTGELFF.

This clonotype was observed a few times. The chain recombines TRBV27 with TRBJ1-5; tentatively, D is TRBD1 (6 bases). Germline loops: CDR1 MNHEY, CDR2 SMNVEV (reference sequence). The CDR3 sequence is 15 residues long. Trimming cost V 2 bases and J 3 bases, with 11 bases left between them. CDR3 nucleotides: TGTGCCAGCAGTTTAAGGGGGAAGGCCAATCAGCCCCAGCATTTT. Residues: CASSLRGKANQPQHF.

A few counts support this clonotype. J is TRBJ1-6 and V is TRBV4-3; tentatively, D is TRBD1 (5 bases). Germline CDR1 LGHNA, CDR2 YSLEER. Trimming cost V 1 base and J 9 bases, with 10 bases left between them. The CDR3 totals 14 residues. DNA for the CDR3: TGCGCCAGCAGCCAAGTAGTGGGGCCTTCACCCCTCCACTTT. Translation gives CASSQVVGPSPLHF.

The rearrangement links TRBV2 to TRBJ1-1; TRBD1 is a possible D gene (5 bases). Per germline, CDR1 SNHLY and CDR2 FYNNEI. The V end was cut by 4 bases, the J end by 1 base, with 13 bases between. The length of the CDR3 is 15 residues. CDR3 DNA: TGTGCCAGCAGTGGACGGAGAAGGGGGAACACTGAAGCTTTCTTT. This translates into CASSGRRRGNTEAFF.

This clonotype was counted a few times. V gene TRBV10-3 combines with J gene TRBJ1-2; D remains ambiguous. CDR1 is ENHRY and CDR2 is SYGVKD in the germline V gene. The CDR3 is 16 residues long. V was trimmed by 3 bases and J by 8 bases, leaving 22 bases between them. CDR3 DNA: TGTGCCATCAGTGACCTTCCGAGATCGGGGAGTCGAGGCTACACCTTC. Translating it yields CAISDLPRSGSRGYTF.

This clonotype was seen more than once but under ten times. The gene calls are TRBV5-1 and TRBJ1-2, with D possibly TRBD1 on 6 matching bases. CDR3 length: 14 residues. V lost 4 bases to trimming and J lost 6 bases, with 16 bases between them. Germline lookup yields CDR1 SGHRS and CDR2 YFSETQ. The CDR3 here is CASSQTQGMDGYTF. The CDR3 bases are TGCGCCAGCAGCCAAACGCAGGGGATGGATGGCTACACCTTC.

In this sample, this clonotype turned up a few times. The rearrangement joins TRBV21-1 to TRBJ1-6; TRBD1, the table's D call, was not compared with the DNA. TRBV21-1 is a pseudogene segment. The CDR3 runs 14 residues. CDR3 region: CASSKGRGNSPLHF. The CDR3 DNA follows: TGTGCCAGCAGCAAAGGCAGGGGGAATTCACCCCTCCACTTT.

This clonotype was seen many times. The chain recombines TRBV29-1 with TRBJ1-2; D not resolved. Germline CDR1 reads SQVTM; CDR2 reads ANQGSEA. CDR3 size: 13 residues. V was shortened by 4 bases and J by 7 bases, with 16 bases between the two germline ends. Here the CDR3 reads CSVVGTYSSGYTF. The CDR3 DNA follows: TGCAGCGTTGTAGGAACGTACTCTTCTGGCTACACCTTC.

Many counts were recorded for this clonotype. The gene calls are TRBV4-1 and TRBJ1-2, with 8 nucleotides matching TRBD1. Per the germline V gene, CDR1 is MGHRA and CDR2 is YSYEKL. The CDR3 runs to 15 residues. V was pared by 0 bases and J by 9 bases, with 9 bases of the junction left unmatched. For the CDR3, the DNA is TGCGCCAGCAGCCAAGATCTTGCAGGGGGCATGAGCTACACCTTC. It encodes CASSQDLAGGMSYTF.

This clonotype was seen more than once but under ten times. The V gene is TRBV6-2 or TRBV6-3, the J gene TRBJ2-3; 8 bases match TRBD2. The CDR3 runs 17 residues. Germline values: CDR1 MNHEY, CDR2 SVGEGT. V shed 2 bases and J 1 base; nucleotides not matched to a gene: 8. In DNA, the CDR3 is TGTGCCAGCAGTTACCCCCGTAGCGGGGAGGGCACAGATACGCAGTATTTT. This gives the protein CASSYPRSGEGTDTQYF.

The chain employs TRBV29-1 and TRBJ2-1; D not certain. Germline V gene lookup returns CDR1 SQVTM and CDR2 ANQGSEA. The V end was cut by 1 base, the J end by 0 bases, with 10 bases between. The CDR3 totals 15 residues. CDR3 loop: CSVEVAVSSYNEQFF. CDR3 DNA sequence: TGCAGCGTTGAAGTGGCGGTAAGCTCCTACAATGAGCAGTTCTTC.

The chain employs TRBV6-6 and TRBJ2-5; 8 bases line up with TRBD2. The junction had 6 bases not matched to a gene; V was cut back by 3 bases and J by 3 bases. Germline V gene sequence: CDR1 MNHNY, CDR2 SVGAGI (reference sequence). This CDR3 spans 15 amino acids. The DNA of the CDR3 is TGTGCCAGCAGTTATAAGTTCGGGGGGGAAGAGACCCAGTACTTC. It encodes CASSYKFGGEETQYF.